This T cell receptor beta chain appears in the sequencing data of a study of beta chain features in type 1 diabetes. The study, taken as a whole, reports: PCR might preferentially amplify shorter templates, equally in patients and controls. Any HLA-type effect on TCRB rearrangement remained unresolved here. Among all four CD4+ subsets, Type 1 diabetes patients had TCRB CDR3s that were moderately but significantly shorter.

On this clone: The antigen is undetermined.

Sampling consisted of one heparinised blood draw per donor, averaging around 120 mL. Expressed TCRB transcripts were sequenced because the entire RNA isolate underwent reverse transcription. Profiled with immunoSEQ multiplex PCR; TCRdb holds only in-frame clones, not every one. The sample holds hundreds of thousands of clones; over 65% are singletons and the top ten take around 0.05%. Germline V gene data show CDR1 as SQVTM and CDR2 as ANQGSEA. CDR3 length equals 11 residues. Trimming removed 5 bases at V and 6 bases at J, with 10 bases between. Sequencing was carried out using naive CD4+ T cells from blood. The genes are TRBV29-1 and TRBJ1-2; tentative D call: TRBD1 (6 bases). This clonotype originated in a man aged 30-40 years in good health. CDR3 DNA: TGCAGCGTTTCGACAGGCGATGGCTACACCTTC. It encodes CSVSTGDGYTF. The full variable domain, rest sourced from reference TRBV29-1 and TRBJ1-2, is SAVISQKPSRDICQRGTSLTIQCQVDSQVTMMFWYRQQPGQSLTLIATANQGSEATYESGFVIDKFPISRPNLTFSTLTVSNMSPEDSSIYLCSVSTGDGYTFGSGTRLTVV.